This T cell receptor (beta chain) was captured in a study of STAT3 mutations in large granular lymphocyte leukemia. Whole-study findings and limits: In T-cell large granular lymphocyte leukemia, about half of patients showed multiple immunodominant subclonotypes.

Points on this clone: Its target is not known.

The CDR3 is made up of 15 amino acids. Trimming removed 4 bases at V and 2 bases at J, with 14 bases between. Germline V gene lookup returns CDR1 SGDLS and CDR2 YYNGEE. Here immunoSEQ multiplex PCR was the method, and the copy in TCRdb shows in-frame clones only, minus some. The top ten clones hold 84% of a sample with about 9,000 clones, roughly 90% of them seen once. The sequenced material came from peripheral blood mononuclear cells. This clonotype was sampled from a man aged 80 or over with T-cell large granular lymphocyte leukemia. Some clones in this sample may be carry-over from other donors' samples. This chain links TRBV9 with TRBJ2-3; D not certain. CDR3 in amino acids: CASSPDLGLTDTQYF. The CDR3 DNA is TGTGCCAGCAGCCCTGACTTGGGTCTCACAGATACGCAGTATTTT.